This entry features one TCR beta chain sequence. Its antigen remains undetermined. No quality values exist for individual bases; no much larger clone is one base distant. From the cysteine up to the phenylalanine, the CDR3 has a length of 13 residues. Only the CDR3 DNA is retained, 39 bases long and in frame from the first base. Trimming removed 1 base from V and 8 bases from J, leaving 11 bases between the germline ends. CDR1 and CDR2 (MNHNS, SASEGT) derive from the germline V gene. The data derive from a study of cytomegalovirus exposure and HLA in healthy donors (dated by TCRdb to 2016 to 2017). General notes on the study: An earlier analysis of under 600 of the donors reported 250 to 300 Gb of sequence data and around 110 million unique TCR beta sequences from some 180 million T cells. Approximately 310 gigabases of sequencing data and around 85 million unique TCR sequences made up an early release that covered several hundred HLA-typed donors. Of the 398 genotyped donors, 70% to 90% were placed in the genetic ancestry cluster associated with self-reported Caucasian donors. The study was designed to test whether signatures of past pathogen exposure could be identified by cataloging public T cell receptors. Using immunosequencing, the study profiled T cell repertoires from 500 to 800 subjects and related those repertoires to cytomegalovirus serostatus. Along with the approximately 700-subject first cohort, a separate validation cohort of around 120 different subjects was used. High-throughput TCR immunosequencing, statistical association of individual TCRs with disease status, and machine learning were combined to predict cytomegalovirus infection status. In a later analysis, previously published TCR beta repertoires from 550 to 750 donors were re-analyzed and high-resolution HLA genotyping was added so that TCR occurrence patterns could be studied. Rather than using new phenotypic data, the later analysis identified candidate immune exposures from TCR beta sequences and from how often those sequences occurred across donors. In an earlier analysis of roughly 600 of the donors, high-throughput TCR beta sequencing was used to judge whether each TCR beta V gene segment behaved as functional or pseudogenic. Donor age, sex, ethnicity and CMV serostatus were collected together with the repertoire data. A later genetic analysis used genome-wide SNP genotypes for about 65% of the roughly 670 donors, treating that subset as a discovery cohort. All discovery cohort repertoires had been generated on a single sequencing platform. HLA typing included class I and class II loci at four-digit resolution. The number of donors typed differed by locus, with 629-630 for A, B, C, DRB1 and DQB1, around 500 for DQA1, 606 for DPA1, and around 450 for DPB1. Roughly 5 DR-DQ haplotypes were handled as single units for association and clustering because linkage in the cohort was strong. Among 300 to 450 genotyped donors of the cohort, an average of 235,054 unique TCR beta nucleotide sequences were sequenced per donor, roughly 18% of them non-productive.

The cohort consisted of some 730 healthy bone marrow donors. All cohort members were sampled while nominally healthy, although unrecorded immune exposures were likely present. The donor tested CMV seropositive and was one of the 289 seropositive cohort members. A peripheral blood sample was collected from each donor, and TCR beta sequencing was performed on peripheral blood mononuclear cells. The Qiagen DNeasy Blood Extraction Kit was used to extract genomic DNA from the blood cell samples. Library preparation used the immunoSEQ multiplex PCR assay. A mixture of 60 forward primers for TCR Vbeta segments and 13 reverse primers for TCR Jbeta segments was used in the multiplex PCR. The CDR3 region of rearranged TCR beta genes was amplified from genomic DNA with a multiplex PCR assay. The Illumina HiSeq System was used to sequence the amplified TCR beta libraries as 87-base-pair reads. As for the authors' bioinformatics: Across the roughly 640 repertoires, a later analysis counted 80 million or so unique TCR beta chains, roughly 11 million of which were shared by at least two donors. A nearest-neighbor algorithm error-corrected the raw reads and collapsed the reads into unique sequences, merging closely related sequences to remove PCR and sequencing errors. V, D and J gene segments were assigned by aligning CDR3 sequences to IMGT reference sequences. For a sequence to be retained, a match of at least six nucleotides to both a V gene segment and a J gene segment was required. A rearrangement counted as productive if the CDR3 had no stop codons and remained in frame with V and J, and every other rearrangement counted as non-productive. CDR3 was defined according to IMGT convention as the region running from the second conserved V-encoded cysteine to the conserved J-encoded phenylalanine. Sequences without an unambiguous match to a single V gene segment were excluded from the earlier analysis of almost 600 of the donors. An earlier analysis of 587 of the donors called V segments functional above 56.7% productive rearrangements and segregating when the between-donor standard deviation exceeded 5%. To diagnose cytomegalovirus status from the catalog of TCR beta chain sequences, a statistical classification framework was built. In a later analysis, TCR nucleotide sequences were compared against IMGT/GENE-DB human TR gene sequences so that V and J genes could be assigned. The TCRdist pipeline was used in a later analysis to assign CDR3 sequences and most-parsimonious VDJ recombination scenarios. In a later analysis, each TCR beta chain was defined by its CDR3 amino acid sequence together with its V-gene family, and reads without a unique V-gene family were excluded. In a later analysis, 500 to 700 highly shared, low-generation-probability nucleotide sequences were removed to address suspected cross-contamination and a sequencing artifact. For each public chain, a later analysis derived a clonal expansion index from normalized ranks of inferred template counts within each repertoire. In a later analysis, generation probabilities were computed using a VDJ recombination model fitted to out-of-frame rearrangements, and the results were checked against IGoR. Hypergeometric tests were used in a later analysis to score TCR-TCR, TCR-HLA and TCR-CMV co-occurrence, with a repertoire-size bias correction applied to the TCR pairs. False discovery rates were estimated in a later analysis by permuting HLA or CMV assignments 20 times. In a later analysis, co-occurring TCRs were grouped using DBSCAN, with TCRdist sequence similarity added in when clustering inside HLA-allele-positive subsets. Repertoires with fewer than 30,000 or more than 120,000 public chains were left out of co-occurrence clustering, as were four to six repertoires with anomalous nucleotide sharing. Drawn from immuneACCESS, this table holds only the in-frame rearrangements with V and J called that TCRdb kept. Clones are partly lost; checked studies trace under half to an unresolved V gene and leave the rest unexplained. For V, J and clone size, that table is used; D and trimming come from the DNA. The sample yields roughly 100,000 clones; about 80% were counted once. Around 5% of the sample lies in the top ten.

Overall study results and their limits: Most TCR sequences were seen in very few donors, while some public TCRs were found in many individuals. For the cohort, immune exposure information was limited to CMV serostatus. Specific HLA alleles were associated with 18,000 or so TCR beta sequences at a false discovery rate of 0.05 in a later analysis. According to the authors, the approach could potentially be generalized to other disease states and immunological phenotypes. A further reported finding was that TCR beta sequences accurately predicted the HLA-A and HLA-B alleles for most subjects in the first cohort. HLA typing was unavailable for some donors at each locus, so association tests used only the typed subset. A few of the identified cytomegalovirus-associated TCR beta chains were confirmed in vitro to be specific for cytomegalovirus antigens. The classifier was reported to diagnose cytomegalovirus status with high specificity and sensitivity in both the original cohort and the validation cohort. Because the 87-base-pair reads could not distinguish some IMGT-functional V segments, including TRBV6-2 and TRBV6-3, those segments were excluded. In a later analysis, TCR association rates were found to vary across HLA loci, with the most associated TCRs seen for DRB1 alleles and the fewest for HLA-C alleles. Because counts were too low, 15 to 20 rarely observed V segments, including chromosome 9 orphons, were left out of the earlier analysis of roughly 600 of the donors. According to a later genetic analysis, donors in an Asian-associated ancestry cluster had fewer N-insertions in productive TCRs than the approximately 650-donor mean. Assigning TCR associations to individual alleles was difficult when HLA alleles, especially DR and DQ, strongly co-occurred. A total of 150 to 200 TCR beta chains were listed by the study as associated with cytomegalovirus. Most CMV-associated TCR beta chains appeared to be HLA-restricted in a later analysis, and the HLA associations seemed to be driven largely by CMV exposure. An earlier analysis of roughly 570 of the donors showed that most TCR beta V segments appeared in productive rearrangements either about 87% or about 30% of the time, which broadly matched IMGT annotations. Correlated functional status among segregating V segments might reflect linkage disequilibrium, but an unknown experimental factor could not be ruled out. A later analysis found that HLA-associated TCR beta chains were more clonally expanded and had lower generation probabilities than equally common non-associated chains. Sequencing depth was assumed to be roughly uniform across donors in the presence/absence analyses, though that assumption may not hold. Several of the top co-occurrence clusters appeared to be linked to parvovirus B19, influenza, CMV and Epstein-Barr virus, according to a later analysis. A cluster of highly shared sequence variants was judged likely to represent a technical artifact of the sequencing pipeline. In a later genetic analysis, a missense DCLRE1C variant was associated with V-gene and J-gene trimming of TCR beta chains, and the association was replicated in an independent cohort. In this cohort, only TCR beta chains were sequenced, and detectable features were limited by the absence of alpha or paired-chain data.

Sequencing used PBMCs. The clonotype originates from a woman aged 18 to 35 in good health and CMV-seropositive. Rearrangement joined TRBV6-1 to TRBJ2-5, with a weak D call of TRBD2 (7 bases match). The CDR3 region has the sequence CASSEEGGFTQYF. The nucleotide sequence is TGTGCCAGCAGTGAAGAGGGGGGGTTTACCCAGTACTTC.